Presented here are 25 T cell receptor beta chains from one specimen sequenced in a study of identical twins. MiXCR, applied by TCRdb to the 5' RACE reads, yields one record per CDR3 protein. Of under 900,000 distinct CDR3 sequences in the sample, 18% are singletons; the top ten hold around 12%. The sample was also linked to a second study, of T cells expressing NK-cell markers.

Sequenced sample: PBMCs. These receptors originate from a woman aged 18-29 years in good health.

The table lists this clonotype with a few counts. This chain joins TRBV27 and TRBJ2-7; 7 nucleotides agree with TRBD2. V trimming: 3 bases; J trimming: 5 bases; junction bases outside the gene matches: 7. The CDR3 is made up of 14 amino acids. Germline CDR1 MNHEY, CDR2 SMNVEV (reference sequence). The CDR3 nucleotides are TGTGCCAGCAGTTTTACGGGGAGGGCGAACGAGCAGTACTTC. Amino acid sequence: CASSFTGRANEQYF.

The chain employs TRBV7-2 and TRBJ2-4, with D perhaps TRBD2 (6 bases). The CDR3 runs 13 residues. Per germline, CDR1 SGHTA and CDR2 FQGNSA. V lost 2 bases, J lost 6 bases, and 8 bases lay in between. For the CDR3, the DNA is TGTGCCAGCAGCTTAAGGCGGGGAAACATTCAGTACTTC. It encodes CASSLRRGNIQYF.

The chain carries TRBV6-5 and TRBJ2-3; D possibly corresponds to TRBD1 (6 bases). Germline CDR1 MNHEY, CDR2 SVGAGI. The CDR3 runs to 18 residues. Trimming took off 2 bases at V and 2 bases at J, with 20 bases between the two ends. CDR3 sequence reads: CASSYLLSTGRFTDTQYF. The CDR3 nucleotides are TGTGCCAGCAGTTACCTCCTCTCGACAGGCCGATTCACAGATACGCAGTATTTT.

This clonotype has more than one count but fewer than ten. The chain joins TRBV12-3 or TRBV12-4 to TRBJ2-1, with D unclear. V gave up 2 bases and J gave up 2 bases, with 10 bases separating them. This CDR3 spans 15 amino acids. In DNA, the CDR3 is TGTGCCAGCAGTTTATATCTAGTCCCCTACAATGAGCAGTTCTTC. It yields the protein CASSLYLVPYNEQFF.

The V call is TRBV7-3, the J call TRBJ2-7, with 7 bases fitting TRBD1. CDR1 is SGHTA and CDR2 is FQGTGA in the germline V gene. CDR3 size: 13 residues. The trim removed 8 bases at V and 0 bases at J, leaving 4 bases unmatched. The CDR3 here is CASGSGGSYEQYF. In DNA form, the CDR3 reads TGTGCCAGCGGCTCAGGGGGCTCCTACGAGCAGTACTTC.

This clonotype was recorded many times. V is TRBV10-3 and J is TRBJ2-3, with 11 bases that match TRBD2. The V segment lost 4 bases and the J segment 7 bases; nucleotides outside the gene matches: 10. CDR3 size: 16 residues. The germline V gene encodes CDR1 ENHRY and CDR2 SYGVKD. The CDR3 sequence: CAISVPTSGGLNTQYF. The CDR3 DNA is TGTGCCATCAGTGTCCCCACTAGCGGGGGTTTGAATACGCAGTATTTT.

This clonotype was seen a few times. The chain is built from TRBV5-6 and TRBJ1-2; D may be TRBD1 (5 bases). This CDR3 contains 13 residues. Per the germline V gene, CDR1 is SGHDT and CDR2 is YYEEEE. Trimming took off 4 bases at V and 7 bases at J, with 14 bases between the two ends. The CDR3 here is CASSVTERGGYTF. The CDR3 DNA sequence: TGTGCCAGCAGCGTGACGGAGAGGGGTGGCTACACCTTC.

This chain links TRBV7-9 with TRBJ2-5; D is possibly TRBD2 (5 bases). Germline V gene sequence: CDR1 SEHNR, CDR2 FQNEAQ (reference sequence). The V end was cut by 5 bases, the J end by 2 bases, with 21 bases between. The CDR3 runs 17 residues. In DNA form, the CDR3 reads TGTGCCAGCAGCCAGCCTCTTAACGGGATGGGACAAGAGACCCAGTACTTC. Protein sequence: CASSQPLNGMGQETQYF.

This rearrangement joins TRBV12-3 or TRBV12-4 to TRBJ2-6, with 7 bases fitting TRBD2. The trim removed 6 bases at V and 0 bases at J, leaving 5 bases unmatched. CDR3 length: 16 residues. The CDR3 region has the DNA TGTGCCAGCAGGGGGGGGGACGACTCTGGGGCCAACGTCCTGACTTTC. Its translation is CASRGGDDSGANVLTF.

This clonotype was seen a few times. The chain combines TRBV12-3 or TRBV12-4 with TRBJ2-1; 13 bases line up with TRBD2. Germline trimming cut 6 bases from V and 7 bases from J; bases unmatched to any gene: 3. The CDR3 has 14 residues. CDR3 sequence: CASRTSGRSNEQFF. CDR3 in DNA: TGTGCCAGCAGGACTAGCGGGAGGTCGAATGAGCAGTTCTTC.

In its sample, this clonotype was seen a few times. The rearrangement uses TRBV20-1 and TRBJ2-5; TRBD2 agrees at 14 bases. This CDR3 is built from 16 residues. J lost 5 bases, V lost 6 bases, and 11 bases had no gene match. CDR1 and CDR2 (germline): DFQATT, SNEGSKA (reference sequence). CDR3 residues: CSATGLAGDHGETQYF. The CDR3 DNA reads TGCAGTGCCACGGGACTAGCGGGAGACCACGGGGAGACCCAGTACTTC.

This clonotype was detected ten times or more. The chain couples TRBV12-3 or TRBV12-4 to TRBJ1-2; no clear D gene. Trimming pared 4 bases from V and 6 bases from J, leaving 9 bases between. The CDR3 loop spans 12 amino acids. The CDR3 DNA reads TGTGCCAGCAGTTCCCTCGTGCATGGCTACACCTTC. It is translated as CASSSLVHGYTF.

The CDR3 coding sequence is TGTGCCAGCAGCCAAGATCCTAGCGGGAACAACGAGCAGTACTTC. Amino acids: CASSQDPSGNNEQYF. The chain joins TRBV3-1 to TRBJ2-7; TRBD2 aligns across 9 bases. Trimming at V came to 0 bases and at J to 5 bases, leaving 5 bases not matched to a gene. CDR1 LGHDT and CDR2 YNNKEL come from the germline V gene (reference sequence). This CDR3 region has 15 residues.

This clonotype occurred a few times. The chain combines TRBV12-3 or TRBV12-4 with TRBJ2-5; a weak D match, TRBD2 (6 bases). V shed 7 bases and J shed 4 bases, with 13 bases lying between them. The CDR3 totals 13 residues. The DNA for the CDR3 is TGTGCCAGCACCCTCCGGCGGGGAGAGACCCAGTACTTC. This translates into CASTLRRGETQYF.

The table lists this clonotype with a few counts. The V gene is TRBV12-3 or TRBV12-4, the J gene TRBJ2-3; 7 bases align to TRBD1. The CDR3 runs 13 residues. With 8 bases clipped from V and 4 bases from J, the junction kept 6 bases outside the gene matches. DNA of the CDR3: TGTGCCAGCCAGACAGGGACAGCAGATACGCAGTATTTT. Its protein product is CASQTGTADTQYF.

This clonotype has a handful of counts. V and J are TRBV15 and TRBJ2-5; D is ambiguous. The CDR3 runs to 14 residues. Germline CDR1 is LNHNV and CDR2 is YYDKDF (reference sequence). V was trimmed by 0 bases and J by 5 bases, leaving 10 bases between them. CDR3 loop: CATSRDGLEETQYF. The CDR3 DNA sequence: TGTGCCACCAGCAGAGACGGATTGGAGGAGACCCAGTACTTC.

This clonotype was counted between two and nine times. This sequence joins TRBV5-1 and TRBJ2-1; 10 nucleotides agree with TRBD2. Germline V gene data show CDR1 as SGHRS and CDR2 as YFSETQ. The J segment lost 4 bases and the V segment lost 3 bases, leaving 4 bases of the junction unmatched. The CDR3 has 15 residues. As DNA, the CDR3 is TGCGCCAGCAGCTACGGGACTAGCGTTTACAATGAGCAGTTCTTC. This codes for CASSYGTSVYNEQFF.

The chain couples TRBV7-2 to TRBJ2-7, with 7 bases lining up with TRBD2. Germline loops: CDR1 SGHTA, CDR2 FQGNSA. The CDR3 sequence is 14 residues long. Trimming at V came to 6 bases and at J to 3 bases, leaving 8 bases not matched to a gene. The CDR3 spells CASSPSGGNYEQYF. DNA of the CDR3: TGTGCCAGCAGTCCCTCCGGGGGGAACTACGAGCAGTACTTC.

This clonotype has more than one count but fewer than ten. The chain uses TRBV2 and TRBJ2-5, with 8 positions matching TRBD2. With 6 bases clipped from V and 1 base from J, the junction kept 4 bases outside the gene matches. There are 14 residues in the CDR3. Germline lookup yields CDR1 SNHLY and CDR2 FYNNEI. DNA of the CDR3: TGTGCCAGCAGGCCGACTAGCGTCCAAGAGACCCAGTACTTC. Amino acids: CASRPTSVQETQYF.

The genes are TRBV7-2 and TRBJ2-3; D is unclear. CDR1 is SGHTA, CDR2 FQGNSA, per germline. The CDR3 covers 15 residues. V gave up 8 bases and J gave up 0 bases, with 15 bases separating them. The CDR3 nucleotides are TGTGCCAGCTCCAAAGGACCCTCTAGCACAGATACGCAGTATTTT. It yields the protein CASSKGPSSTDTQYF.

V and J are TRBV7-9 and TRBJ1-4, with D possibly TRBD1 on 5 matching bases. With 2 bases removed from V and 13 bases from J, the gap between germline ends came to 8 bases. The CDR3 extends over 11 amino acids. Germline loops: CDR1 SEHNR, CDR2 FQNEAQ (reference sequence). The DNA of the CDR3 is TGTGCCAGCAGCTTACAGGGAGGACTGTTTTTT. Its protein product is CASSLQGGLFF.

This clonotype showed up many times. The CDR3 sequence: CASRTVAGGPYSYNEQFF. CDR3 nucleotide sequence: TGCGCCAGCAGGACCGTAGCGGGGGGCCCTTACTCCTACAATGAGCAGTTCTTC. The J gene is TRBJ2-1, the V gene TRBV5-1, with 10 bases fitting TRBD2. V was pared by 5 bases and J by 0 bases, with 11 bases of the junction left unmatched. CDR1 is SGHRS, CDR2 YFSETQ, per germline. The CDR3 consists of 18 residues.

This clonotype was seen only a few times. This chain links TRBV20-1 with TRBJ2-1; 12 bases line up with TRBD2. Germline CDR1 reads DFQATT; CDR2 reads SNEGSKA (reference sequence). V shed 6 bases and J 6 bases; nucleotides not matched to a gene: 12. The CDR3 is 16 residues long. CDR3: CSALNPTSGGLNEQFF. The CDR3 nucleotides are TGCAGTGCACTTAATCCGACTAGCGGGGGCCTCAATGAGCAGTTCTTC.

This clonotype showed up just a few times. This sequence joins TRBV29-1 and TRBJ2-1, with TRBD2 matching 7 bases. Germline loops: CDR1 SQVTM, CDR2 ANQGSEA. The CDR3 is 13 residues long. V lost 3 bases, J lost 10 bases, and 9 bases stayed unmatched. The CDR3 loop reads CSVDGGSEWEQFF. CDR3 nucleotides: TGCAGCGTTGACGGCGGGAGTGAGTGGGAGCAGTTCTTC.

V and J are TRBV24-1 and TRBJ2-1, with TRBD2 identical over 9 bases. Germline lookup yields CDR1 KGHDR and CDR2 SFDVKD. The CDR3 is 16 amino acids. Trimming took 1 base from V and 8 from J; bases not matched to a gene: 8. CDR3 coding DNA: TGTGCCACCAGTGATTTCTCGCGGGAGGGCCGGGATGAGCAGTTCTTC. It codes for CATSDFSREGRDEQFF.